The following is a TCR beta chain sequence with its context. The target antigen is unknown. The sample comes from a study of T cells in Graves' hyperthyroidism and ophthalmopathy. Study results and caveats: In validation, the model predicted ophthalmopathy. These predictions came a median roughly 6.5 months before onset.

Clinical Activity Scores of at least 3, NOSPECS grades of at least 4 and durations under 3 months characterized ophthalmopathy patients. The V gene end was trimmed by 0 bases and the J gene end by 0 bases; junction bases not matched to a gene: 7. The CDR3 has 17 residues. CDR1 and CDR2 from the germline V gene are SGDLS and YYNGEE. TCR beta CDR3 region amplification was performed from RNA transcripts. With the HTBI primer set, the TCR CDR3 went through a first round of RT-PCR. Each CDR3 protein is one row after TCRdb ran MiXCR on the multiplex PCR reads. The profile shows fewer than 450,000 distinct CDR3 sequences, roughly 20% of them singletons.

This receptor was identified in a man aged 18 to 30 with Graves' ophthalmopathy. Sequenced sample: blood. The J gene is TRBJ2-3, the V gene TRBV9, with 7 bases that match TRBD2. The CDR3 region is CASSVEPGGRSTDTQYF. The CDR3 DNA is TGTGCCAGCAGCGTAGAGCCGGGAGGAAGGAGCACAGATACGCAGTATTTT. Full variable domain (outside the CDR3, taken from reference TRBV9 and TRBJ2-3): DSGVTQTPKHLITATGQRVTLRCSPRSGDLSVYWYQQSLDQGLQFLIQYYNGEERAKGNILERFSAQQFPDLHSELNLSSLELGDSALYFCASSVEPGGRSTDTQYFGPGTRLTVL.